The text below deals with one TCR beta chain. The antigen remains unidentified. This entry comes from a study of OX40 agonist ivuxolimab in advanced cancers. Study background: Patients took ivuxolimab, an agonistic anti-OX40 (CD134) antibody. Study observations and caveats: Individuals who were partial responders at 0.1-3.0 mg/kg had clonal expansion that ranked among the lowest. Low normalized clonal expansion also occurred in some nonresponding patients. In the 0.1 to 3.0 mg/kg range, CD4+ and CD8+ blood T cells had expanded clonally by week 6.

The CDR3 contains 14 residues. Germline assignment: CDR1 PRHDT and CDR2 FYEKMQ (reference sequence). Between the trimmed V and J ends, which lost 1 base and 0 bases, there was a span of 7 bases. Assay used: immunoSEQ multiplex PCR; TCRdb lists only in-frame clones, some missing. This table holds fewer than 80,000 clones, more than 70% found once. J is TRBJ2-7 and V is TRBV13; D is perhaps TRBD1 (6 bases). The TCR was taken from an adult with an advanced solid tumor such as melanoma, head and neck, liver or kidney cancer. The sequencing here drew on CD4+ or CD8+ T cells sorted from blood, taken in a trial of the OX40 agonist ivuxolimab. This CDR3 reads CASSLVQGSYEQYF. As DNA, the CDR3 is TGTGCCAGCAGCTTAGTACAGGGCTCCTACGAGCAGTACTTC. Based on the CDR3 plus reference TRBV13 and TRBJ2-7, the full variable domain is AAGVIQSPRHLIKEKRETATLKCYPIPRHDTVYWYQQGPGQDPQFLISFYEKMQSDKGSIPDRFSAQQFSDYHSELNMSSLELGDSALYFCASSLVQGSYEQYFGPGTRLTVT.